One sample yielded the 4 T cell receptor beta chains listed below, sequenced in a study of graft-versus-host responses after intestinal transplantation. TCRdb's table, derived via immunoSEQ multiplex PCR, lists solely in-frame clones and lacks some. The repertoire holds 99,000 or so clones, with roughly 82% as singletons. This sample comprised PBMCs, obtained 255 days after intestinal transplant. The receptors were gathered from a human patient who received an intestinal transplant, so some T cells may come from the graft donor.

The J gene is TRBJ1-5, the V gene TRBV2; D may be TRBD1 (5 bases). Trimming took off 4 bases at V and 6 bases at J, with 13 bases between the two ends. This CDR3 is 14 amino acids long. Germline-derived CDR1 and CDR2 are SNHLY and FYNNEI. The CDR3 loop reads CASSVKGTGQPQHF. CDR3 DNA: TGTGCCAGCAGTGTGAAAGGGACGGGTCAGCCCCAGCATTTT.

This sequence joins TRBV25-1 and TRBJ2-1; D remains unclear. The CDR3 covers 12 residues. V was trimmed by 1 base and J by 8 bases, leaving 6 bases between them. Looked up from germline, CDR1 is MGHDK and CDR2 is SYGVNS. CDR3 sequence: CASSELLHEQFF. The DNA of the CDR3 is TGTGCCAGCAGTGAATTACTCCATGAGCAGTTCTTC.

The V gene is TRBV4-1, the J gene TRBJ2-4; no reliable D call. Trimming removed 0 bases from V and 0 bases from J, with 9 bases in between. This CDR3 contains 16 residues. Germline V gene data show CDR1 as MGHRA and CDR2 as YSYEKL. This CDR3 reads CASSQEQILAKNIQYF. CDR3 nucleotides: TGCGCCAGCAGCCAAGAACAGATTCTAGCCAAAAACATTCAGTACTTC.

This clone was observed a single time. The chain recombines TRBV2 with TRBJ2-1, with 10 bases identical to TRBD2. Germline-derived CDR1 and CDR2 are SNHLY and FYNNEI. V dropped 4 bases and J dropped 6; count of bases not matched to a gene: 9. The CDR3 runs to 16 residues. The CDR3 loop is CASSVASGSLSNEQFF. CDR3 nucleotides: TGTGCCAGCAGTGTGGCTAGCGGGAGCTTGAGCAATGAGCAGTTCTTC.